Each of the 20 T cell receptor beta chains below was sequenced from the same sample in a study of cytomegalovirus exposure and HLA in healthy donors. The PCR had 60 Vbeta and 13 Jbeta primers. Sequencing used immunoSEQ multiplex PCR; TCRdb keeps in-frame clones, though not all of them. The specimen's table records roughly 80,000 clones. The sequencing sample was made of PBMCs. The source of these receptors is a girl between 5 and 17 years old in good health and CMV-seropositive.

The chain carries TRBV11-2 and TRBJ2-7; TRBD1 matches 9 bases. V shed 3 bases and J 4 bases; nucleotides not matched to a gene: 4. Germline CDR1 SGHAT, CDR2 FQNNGV. This CDR3 has 14 residues. The DNA of the CDR3 is TGTGCCAGCAGCTTGGGGACAGGGATATACGAGCAGTACTTC. Translated, it gives CASSLGTGIYEQYF.

As concerns this clone: At one end the junction does not follow the germline gene, possibly because of a read error. The V and J genes are TRBV30 and TRBJ1-6; D not resolved. The CDR3 covers 14 residues. From germline, CDR1 is GTSNPN and CDR2 SVGIG (reference sequence). Written as DNA, the CDR3 is TGTGCCTGGAGCGATCGGGGATGGAATTCACACCTCCACTTT. This gives the protein CAWSDRGWNSHLHF. Using reference TRBV30 and TRBJ1-6 for the parts outside the CDR3, the full variable domain is SQTIHQWPATLVQPVGSPLSLECTVEGTSNPNLYWYRQAAGRGLQLLFYSVGIGQISSEVPQNLSASRPQDRQFILSSKKLLLSDSGFYLCAWSDRGWNSHLHFGNGTRLTVT.

In DNA, the CDR3 is TGCGCCAGCAGCATAAAATACCCGACGGGGACAAGCTCCTATAATTCACCCCTCCACTTT. Its protein is CASSIKYPTGTSSYNSPLHF. This sequence joins TRBV4-1 and TRBJ1-6; maybe TRBD1 (6 bases). V was cut by 5 bases and J by 0 bases, with 23 bases left in between. This CDR3 is 20 amino acids long. From germline, CDR1 is MGHRA and CDR2 YSYEKL.

The chain recombines TRBV13 with TRBJ2-3; 15 bases are a match to TRBD2. This CDR3 region has 16 residues. CDR1 is PRHDT, CDR2 FYEKMQ, per germline (reference sequence). J gave up 2 bases and V 5 bases, and 2 bases lay outside the gene matches. CDR3 sequence (DNA): TGTGCCAGCAGCGGGACTAGCGGGGGGAACACAGATACGCAGTATTTT. Protein product: CASSGTSGGNTDTQYF.

V gene TRBV7-9 combines with J gene TRBJ2-7; D is possibly TRBD1 (6 bases). Trimming took 2 bases from V and 1 from J, leaving 12 bases between them. Germline V CDR1 and CDR2: SEHNR, FQNEAQ (reference sequence). The CDR3 has 15 residues. CDR3 amino acids: CASSLLDRSSYEQYF. In DNA, the CDR3 is TGTGCCAGCAGCTTATTGGACAGAAGTTCCTACGAGCAGTACTTC.

The chain employs TRBV5-1 and TRBJ2-3; 11 bases match TRBD2. Germline V lookup: CDR1 SGHRS, CDR2 YFSETQ. The CDR3 is made up of 17 amino acids. Trimming at V came to 1 base and at J to 4 bases, leaving 8 bases not matched to a gene. For the CDR3, the DNA is TGCGCCAGCAGCTTGTCACATAGCGGGGGGGTATCAGATACGCAGTATTTT. It yields the protein CASSLSHSGGVSDTQYF. The full variable domain, rest sourced from reference TRBV5-1 and TRBJ2-3, is KAGVTQTPRYLIKTRGQQVTLSCSPISGHRSVSWYQQTPGQGLQFLFEYFSETQRNKGNFPGRFSGRQFSNSRSEMNVSTLELGDSALYLCASSLSHSGGVSDTQYFGPGTRLTVL.

V gene TRBV5-1 combines with J gene TRBJ1-1, with D maybe TRBD1 (5 bases). V was pared by 0 bases and J by 2 bases, with 14 bases between. The CDR3 contains 16 residues. Per the germline V gene, CDR1 is SGHRS and CDR2 is YFSETQ. The CDR3 sequence: CASSLEWGEGNTEAFF. The CDR3 nucleotides read TGCGCCAGCAGCTTGGAATGGGGGGAAGGCAACACTGAAGCTTTCTTT.

V gene TRBV7-2 combines with J gene TRBJ2-2; 8 bases are shared with TRBD1. Trimming removed 6 bases from V and 4 bases from J; junction bases left unmatched: 7. The CDR3 is 15 residues long. Germline lookup yields CDR1 SGHTA and CDR2 FQGNSA. CDR3 amino acids: CASRAQGALTGELFF. The CDR3 bases are TGTGCCAGCAGGGCCCAGGGGGCGCTCACCGGGGAGCTGTTTTTT.

This chain connects TRBV28 to TRBJ1-1; D unclear. Germline V CDR1 and CDR2: MDHEN, SYDVKM. The V gene lost 8 bases and the J gene lost 2 bases, with 12 bases spanning the gap. The CDR3 is 13 amino acids. CDR3 nucleotides: TGTGCCAGCGTCCCGTGGGCCAACACTGAAGCTTTCTTT. This sequence encodes CASVPWANTEAFF.

The genes are TRBV11-3 and TRBJ1-4, with D unresolved. This CDR3 is built from 15 residues. With 4 bases removed from V and 5 bases from J, the gap between germline ends came to 14 bases. Looked up from germline, CDR1 is SGHNT and CDR2 is YENEEA. CDR3 in amino acids: CASSSREETNEKLFF. CDR3 sequence (DNA): TGTGCCAGCAGCTCCCGCGAGGAAACAAATGAAAAACTGTTTTTT.

This chain connects TRBV5-1 to TRBJ2-5; 8 bases align to TRBD2. The J segment lost 4 bases and the V segment lost 2 bases, leaving 4 bases of the junction unmatched. The CDR3 consists of 14 residues. Germline V CDR1 and CDR2: SGHRS, YFSETQ. In DNA, the CDR3 is TGCGCCAGCAGCTTATGGACTAGCTCAGAGACCCAGTACTTC. It translates to CASSLWTSSETQYF.

The CDR3: CASSASDRGNTIYF. CDR3 coding DNA: TGTGCCAGCAGCGCCTCGGACAGAGGAAACACCATATATTTT. The rearrangement links TRBV9 to TRBJ1-3; TRBD1 is a possible D gene (6 bases). Germline V CDR1 and CDR2: SGDLS, YYNGEE. Trimming stripped 3 bases from V and 4 bases from J, with 11 bases between. The CDR3 consists of 14 residues.

The rearrangement uses TRBV7-2 and TRBJ1-4; TRBD1 agrees at 8 bases. The V gene's germline CDR1 is SGHTA and CDR2 FQGNSA. The length of the CDR3 is 14 residues. Trimming at V came to 7 bases and at J to 7 bases, leaving 8 bases not matched to a gene. The DNA for the CDR3 is TGTGCCAGCACCCAACCAGGGGGCGTTGAAAAACTGTTTTTT. This sequence encodes CASTQPGGVEKLFF.

The chain uses TRBV4-2 and TRBJ1-5, with D possibly TRBD1 on 5 matching bases. V was cut by 1 base and J by 0 bases, with 16 bases left in between. The CDR3 covers 18 residues. Germline V gene lookup returns CDR1 LGHNA and CDR2 YNFKEQ. The CDR3 coding sequence is TGTGCCAGCAGCCAAGTGTCCAGGGAAAGTTATAGCAATCAGCCCCAGCATTTT. The encoded protein is CASSQVSRESYSNQPQHF.

The J gene is TRBJ2-7, the V gene TRBV5-6; maybe TRBD1 (6 bases). V was cut by 2 bases and J by 6 bases, with 9 bases left in between. This CDR3 is 12 amino acids long. In germline, CDR1 is SGHDT, CDR2 YYEEEE. CDR3: CASSFTGSEQYF. CDR3 sequence (DNA): TGTGCCAGCAGCTTTACAGGGAGCGAGCAGTACTTC.

The chain combines TRBV18 with TRBJ1-5, with D possibly being TRBD1 (6 bases). The CDR3 extends over 14 amino acids. Germline loops: CDR1 KGHSH, CDR2 LQKENI. The V end lost 3 bases, the J end lost 6 bases, and 12 bases lay between the germline ends. The DNA for the CDR3 is TGTGCCAGCTCACCTAACAGGGAGGGTCAGCCCCAGCATTTT. Encoded protein: CASSPNREGQPQHF.

Concerning this clone: Germline and junction disagree at one end, which may indicate a read error. The rearrangement links TRBV14 to TRBJ1-1; possibly TRBD1 for D (5 bases). Germline V gives CDR1 SGHDN, CDR2 FVKESK. The CDR3 sequence is 15 residues long. Written as DNA, the CDR3 is TGTGCCAGCAGCCAAGGGGATAAGGGGCACACTGAAGATTTCTTT. This codes for CASSQGDKGHTEDFF. The variable domain in full, completed from reference TRBV14 and TRBJ1-1, reads EAGVTQFPSHSVIEKGQTVTLRCDPISGHDNLYWYRRVMGKEIKFLLHFVKESKQDESGMPNNRFLAERTGGTYSTLKVQPAELEDSGVYFCASSQGDKGHTEDFFGQGTRLTVV.

The chain is built from TRBV27 and TRBJ1-1, with D possibly being TRBD1 (5 bases). The CDR3 contains 13 residues. V was cut by 7 bases and J by 6 bases, with 15 bases left in between. Germline CDR1 is MNHEY and CDR2 is SMNVEV (reference sequence). Here the CDR3 DNA reads TGTGCCAGCATGAACGGTGGGGCAGCTGAAGCTTTCTTT. It translates to CASMNGGAAEAFF.

The chain uses TRBV4-3 and TRBJ1-6; D unclear. V gave up 0 bases and J gave up 11 bases, with 17 bases separating them. In germline, CDR1 is LGHNA, CDR2 YSLEER. The CDR3 has 16 residues. The CDR3: CASSQELGASDPPLHF. The CDR3 DNA sequence: TGCGCCAGCAGCCAAGAGTTGGGCGCCTCCGATCCACCCCTCCACTTT.

This chain joins TRBV4-2 and TRBJ2-5; tentative D call: TRBD1 (5 bases). CDR1 is LGHNA and CDR2 is YNFKEQ in the germline V gene. Deletions cut 2 bases from V and 0 bases from J, with 10 bases between. CDR3 length: 15 amino acids. The CDR3 loop is CASSQRLGDQETQYF. CDR3 in DNA: TGTGCCAGCAGCCAAAGATTAGGGGACCAAGAGACCCAGTACTTC.